The text below deals with one TCR beta chain. Germline V CDR1 and CDR2: MDHEN, SYDVKM. V lost 6 bases to trimming and J lost 4 bases, with 12 bases between them. This CDR3 comprises 13 residues. This specimen comes from a study of shared clonotypes between healthy human individuals. Deep level was the assay's run setting. The replicate PCRs on unsorted PBMC were given 250 to 300 ng DNA, which is around 31,000 T cell genomes. Sequencing used immunoSEQ multiplex PCR; TCRdb keeps in-frame clones, though not all of them. In the table there are around 530,000 clones, around 77% of which are singletons. Donation came from healthy HIV-negative adults that had no recent acute infections or vaccinations.

The sequenced sample consisted of PBMCs. The receptor comes from a woman aged 40 to 50 in good health. Some clones in this sample may be carry-over from other donors' samples. The chain has TRBV28 and TRBJ1-1, with D uncertain. Here the CDR3 DNA reads TGTGCCAGCAGCATAGACAAGGGCACTGAAGCTTTCTTT. The encoded protein is CASSIDKGTEAFF.